This entry features one TCR beta chain sequence. Antigen: not known. The sample is drawn from a study of cytomegalovirus exposure and HLA in healthy donors. Whole-study findings and limits: Confirmation in vitro established that a few CMV-associated chains were specific for CMV antigens. Association of 15,000 to 20,000 TCR beta sequences with HLA alleles was found at 0.05 false discovery rate in a later analysis.

PCR amplification relied on 60 Vbeta primers (plus 13 Jbeta primers). Sequenced by immunoSEQ multiplex PCR; TCRdb stores in-frame clones only, minus some. In the table there are 200,000 to 250,000 clones, about 72% of which are singletons. V lost 0 bases and J lost 1; bases outside the gene matches: 2. CDR3 length equals 16 residues. From germline, CDR1 is SGHRS and CDR2 YFSETQ. The chain has TRBV5-1 and TRBJ2-2, with 8 bases lining up with TRBD2. The specimen was PBMCs. This TCR came from a male donor in good health and CMV-seronegative. CDR3 amino acids: CASSLALAGNTGELFF. The CDR3 DNA sequence: TGCGCCAGCAGCTTGGCTCTAGCGGGGAACACCGGGGAGCTGTTTTTT.